The source of this T cell receptor beta chain is a study of T cell changes during pregnancy in multiple sclerosis. The table came from immunoSEQ multiplex PCR; TCRdb's copy has only in-frame clones and leaves some out. The repertoire holds more than 65,000 clones, with about nine tenths as singletons. The sequence came from a female donor with multiple sclerosis, enrolled in a pregnancy study. Specimen: CD4+ T cells from peripheral blood mononuclear cells, collected before pregnancy.

This CDR3 is CATSMGPTDTQYF. Here the CDR3 DNA reads TGTGCCACCAGCATGGGCCCCACAGATACGCAGTATTTT. This chain joins TRBV15 and TRBJ2-3; unclear D gene. The germline V and J ends were trimmed by 4 bases and 2 bases, with 7 bases remaining between them. This CDR3 is 13 amino acids long. CDR1 is LNHNV and CDR2 is YYDKDF in the germline V gene (reference sequence).